A selection of T cell receptor beta chains follows, all from one sample in a study of OX40 agonist ivuxolimab in advanced cancers. Sequencing used immunoSEQ multiplex PCR; TCRdb keeps in-frame clones, though not all of them. This table holds 50,000 to 70,000 clones, about 86% found once. Sample: CD4+ or CD8+ T cells sorted from blood, taken in a trial of the OX40 agonist ivuxolimab. The receptors were sampled from an adult with an advanced solid tumor such as melanoma, head and neck, liver or kidney cancer. The CDR3 runs from the conserved cysteine through the conserved F or W. The D gene is left open where the match is weak.

>TRBJ2-7|TRBV2|.
CASSERDEQYF
>TRBJ2-3|TRBV19|.
CASSIWGSTDTQYF
>TRBJ2-1|TRBV20-1|.
CSANRDNEQFF
>TRBJ1-5|TRBV5-8|.
CASTVAVGPQHF
>TRBJ1-1|TRBV14|.
CASSQEMNTEAFF
>TRBJ1-1|TRBV30|.
CAWTLGAGGPSKAFF
>TRBJ2-3|TRBV11-3|.
CASRDGYHTDTQYF
>TRBJ1-3|TRBV30|.
CAWTNTRAGNTIYF
>TRBJ1-3|TRBV4-2|.
CASSQGRPNSGNTIYF
>TRBJ2-5|TRBV30|.
CAWSTGWETQYF
>TRBJ2-1|TRBV19|.
CASSIVGSAISYNEQFF
>TRBJ1-6|TRBV5-4|TRBD1
CASSARGARANSPLHF
>TRBJ2-5|TRBV19|.
CASSIEGVGGETQYF
>TRBJ2-7|TRBV9|.
CASSVEGRTNEQYF
>TRBJ1-2|TRBV10-3|.
CAISDSGTVDYGYTF
>TRBJ2-2|TRBV6-5|.
CASGVGGELFF
>TRBJ2-7|TRBV10-2|TRBD2
CASQTSGTYEQYF
>TRBJ1-6|TRBV15|TRBD1
CATSRGTGNSPLHF
>TRBJ1-2|TRBV19|.
CASSTRGGGYTF
>TRBJ1-3|TRBV6-1|.
CASRVDGYSGNTIYF
>TRBJ1-6|TRBV5-6|.
CASSWRVEGSPLHF
>TRBJ2-7|TRBV29-1|TRBD1
CSVGRGGGEQYF
>TRBJ1-2|TRBV6-1|.
CASSSTGFYGYTF
>TRBJ1-1|TRBV15|.
CATRRRTQNTEAFF
>TRBJ2-7|TRBV9|TRBD2
CASSAGLGDEQYF
>TRBJ2-1|TRBV2|.
CASSETRDSLREQFF
>TRBJ1-2|TRBV6-6|.
CASSGSYGYTF
>TRBJ1-6|TRBV30|.
CAWKKGFMVSYNSPLHF
>TRBJ1-4|TRBV7-9|TRBD1
CASSPGQGNEKLFF
>TRBJ1-1|TRBV7-9|.
CASSLLQNTEAFF
>TRBJ2-1|TRBV7-9|.
CASSSNTRFIVDEQFF
>TRBJ1-1|TRBV10-3|.
CAIRGAWDTEAFF
>TRBJ2-3|TRBV9|.
CASSAGTEDTQYF
>TRBJ2-3|TRBV7-9|.
CASSLVVPPPHFTDTQYF
>TRBJ2-3|TRBV5-5|TRBD2
CASSLRTASGIGTDTQYF
>TRBJ1-2|TRBV20-1|.
CGHEVDGYTF